Following are 10 T cell receptor beta chains from one sample sequenced in a study of Graves' ophthalmopathy and Graves' hyperthyroidism. TCR beta CDR3 regions were amplified from RNA transcripts. HTBI primers served in a first-round RT-PCR, which a second-round multiplex PCR followed. TCRdb re-called the multiplex PCR reads with MiXCR, one entry per CDR3 protein. The repertoire includes over a million distinct CDR3 sequences, less than 45% of them detected once, and roughly 10% sits in the top ten. The sample comprised peripheral blood or thyroid tissue (not recorded which). The source is an adult man with Graves' hyperthyroidism.

This sequence joins TRBV29-1 and TRBJ2-7; 10 bases line up with TRBD2. Trimming cost V 6 bases and J 4 bases; bases outside gene matches: 3. Per germline, CDR1 SQVTM and CDR2 ANQGSEA. The CDR3 consists of 12 residues. CDR3 amino acids: CSVHSGRYEQYF. CDR3 coding DNA: TGCAGCGTCCATAGCGGGAGGTACGAGCAGTACTTC.

Comment on this clonotype: This may be a read error: a much more frequent sequence differs by one nucleotide. This chain links TRBV7-2 with TRBJ2-7, with D perhaps TRBD2 (6 bases). Germline CDR1 reads SGHTA; CDR2 reads FQGNSA. V lost 8 bases and J lost 3, with 11 bases in between. This CDR3 is 12 amino acids long. The CDR3 loop reads CASRGRGYEQYF. Here the CDR3 DNA reads TGTGCCAGCCGGGGGAGAGGCTACGAGCAGTACTTC. The whole variable domain, remainder taken from reference TRBV7-2 and TRBJ2-7, is GAGVSQSPSNKVTEKGKDVELRCDPISGHTALYWYRQSLGQGLEFLIYFQGNSAPDKSGLPSDRFSAERTGGSVSTLTIQRTQQEDSAVYLCASRGRGYEQYFGPGTRLTVT.

This clonotype appeared a few times. V gene TRBV6-5 combines with J gene TRBJ1-1; unclear D gene. V lost 5 bases, J lost 0 bases, and 10 bases lay in between. CDR1 is MNHEY, CDR2 SVGAGI, per germline. The CDR3 is made up of 14 amino acids. As DNA, the CDR3 is TGTGCCAGCAGTCCACGACCGATGAACACTGAAGCTTTCTTT. Its protein product is CASSPRPMNTEAFF.

The rearrangement links TRBV14 to TRBJ1-1; 8 bases align to TRBD1. The germline V gene has CDR1 SGHDN and CDR2 FVKESK. The CDR3 sequence is 15 residues long. After removal of 0 bases from V and 6 bases from J, the junction contained 6 bases not matched to a gene. The CDR3 DNA follows: TGTGCCAGCAGCCAAGATCACAGGGGGTGGTCTGAAGCTTTCTTT. It codes for CASSQDHRGWSEAFF.

This clonotype was counted a few times. This chain joins TRBV3-1 and TRBJ1-4, with unresolved D. V was shortened by 1 base and J by 12 bases, with 9 bases between the two germline ends. Germline values: CDR1 LGHDT, CDR2 YNNKEL (reference sequence). There are 12 residues in the CDR3. The CDR3 protein is CASSQAVTELFF. The CDR3 DNA follows: TGTGCCAGCAGCCAAGCAGTAACAGAACTGTTTTTT.

This clonotype was seen repeatedly, ten times or more. This chain connects TRBV19 to TRBJ2-7; 10 bases are a match to TRBD2. Germline lookup yields CDR1 LNHDA and CDR2 SQIVND (reference sequence). The V gene end was trimmed by 9 bases and the J gene end by 1 base; junction bases not matched to a gene: 3. The CDR3 is 13 amino acids. The CDR3 loop reads CASQREGSYEQYF. The CDR3 region has the DNA TGTGCCAGCCAGCGGGAGGGATCCTACGAGCAGTACTTC. The full variable domain, completed using reference TRBV19 and TRBJ2-7, is DGGITQSPKYLFRKEGQNVTLSCEQNLNHDAMYWYRQDPGQGLRLIYYSQIVNDFQKGDIAEGYSVSREKKESFPLTVTSAQKNPTAFYLCASQREGSYEQYFGPGTRLTVT.

In its sample, this clonotype was seen many times. This chain joins TRBV2 and TRBJ2-7; D not resolved. This CDR3 has 13 amino acids. The germline V and J ends were trimmed by 0 bases and 4 bases, with 7 bases remaining between them. Germline V CDR1 and CDR2: SNHLY, FYNNEI. The DNA of the CDR3 is TGTGCCAGCAGTGAAGCCCTTCCTTACGAGCAGTACTTC. This sequence encodes CASSEALPYEQYF.

This clonotype has just one count. V is TRBV7-8 and J is TRBJ2-5; D uncertain. This CDR3 has 14 amino acids. V was shortened by 1 base and J by 9 bases, with 15 bases between the two germline ends. The germline CDR1 and CDR2 sequences are SGHVS and FQNEAQ. The CDR3 coding sequence is TGTGCCAGCAGCTTAGGCCAGCGTAATCAGCCCCAGTACTTC. As protein: CASSLGQRNQPQYF.

This clonotype was seen more than once but under ten times. V and J are TRBV29-1 and TRBJ2-7; D is tentatively TRBD1 or TRBD2 (5 bases each). Trimming removed 6 bases from V and 3 bases from J, with 9 bases in between. Germline lookup yields CDR1 SQVTM and CDR2 ANQGSEA. The CDR3 consists of 11 residues. CDR3 nucleotides: TGCAGCGTGGGACGGGACTACGAGCAGTACTTC. Translated: CSVGRDYEQYF.

The sample holds a few counts of this clonotype. No DNA is shown, since the ends of the CDR3 on it are uncertain; the CDR3 is the one TCRdb lists. The gene calls are TRBV25-1 and TRBJ2-5; TRBD1 reflects the table's D call only, with no check against the DNA. From germline, CDR1 is MGHDK and CDR2 SYGVNS. The CDR3 sequence runs 17 residues, both termini included. CDR3 in amino acids: CACSARVRDWYQETQYF.